This T cell receptor (beta chain) was obtained from a study of early T cells in non-severe SARS-CoV-2 infection. Whole-study findings and limits: There was a bias toward anti-spike CD8 responses in VDJdb matching, which missed private and CD4 specificities.

V shed 0 bases and J 4 bases; nucleotides not matched to a gene: 6. Per germline, CDR1 SGDLS and CDR2 YYNGEE. The CDR3 contains 15 residues. At least ten counts were recorded for this clonotype. The target antigen is unknown. One entry per CDR3 protein, called by TCRdb with MiXCR from the 5' RACE reads. The sample consists of roughly 70,000 distinct CDR3 sequences, about 13% of them appearing once. The chain is built from TRBV9 and TRBJ2-7; 8 bases match TRBD1. The receptor's source is an adult who was a healthcare worker with PCR-confirmed SARS-CoV-2 infection or an uninfected control (not recorded which). Sequencing was performed on whole blood. The CDR3 here is CASSVGSGGSYEQYF. CDR3 sequence (DNA): TGTGCCAGCAGCGTAGGCTCAGGGGGCTCTTACGAGCAGTACTTC.